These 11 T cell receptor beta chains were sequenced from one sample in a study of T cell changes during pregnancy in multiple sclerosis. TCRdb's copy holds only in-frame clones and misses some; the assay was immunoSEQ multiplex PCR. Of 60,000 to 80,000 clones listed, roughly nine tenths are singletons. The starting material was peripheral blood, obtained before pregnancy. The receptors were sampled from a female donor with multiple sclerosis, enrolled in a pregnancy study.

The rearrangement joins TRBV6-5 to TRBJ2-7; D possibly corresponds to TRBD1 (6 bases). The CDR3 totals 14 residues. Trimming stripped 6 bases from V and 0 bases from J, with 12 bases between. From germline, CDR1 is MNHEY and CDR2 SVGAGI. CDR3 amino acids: CASSNREYSYEQYF. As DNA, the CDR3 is TGTGCCAGCAGCAACAGGGAATACTCCTACGAGCAGTACTTC.

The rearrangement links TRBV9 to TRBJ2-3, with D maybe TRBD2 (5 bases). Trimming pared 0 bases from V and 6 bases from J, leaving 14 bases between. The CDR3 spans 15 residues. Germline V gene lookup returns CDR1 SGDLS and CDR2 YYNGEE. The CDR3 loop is CASSVELVGGDTQYF. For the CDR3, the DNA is TGTGCCAGCAGCGTAGAACTAGTTGGTGGGGATACGCAGTATTTT.

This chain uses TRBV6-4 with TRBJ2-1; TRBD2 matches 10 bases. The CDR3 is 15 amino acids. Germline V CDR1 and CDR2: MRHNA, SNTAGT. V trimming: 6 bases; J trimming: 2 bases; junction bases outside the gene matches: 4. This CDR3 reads CASSAGLAAYNEQFF. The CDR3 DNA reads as TGTGCCAGCAGCGCCGGACTAGCGGCCTACAATGAGCAGTTCTTC.

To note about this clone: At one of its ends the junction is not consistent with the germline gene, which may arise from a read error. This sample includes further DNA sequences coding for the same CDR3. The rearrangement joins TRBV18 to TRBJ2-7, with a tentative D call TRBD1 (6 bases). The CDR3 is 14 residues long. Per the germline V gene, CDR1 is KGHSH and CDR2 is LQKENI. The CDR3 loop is CASSPQYSGDEQYF. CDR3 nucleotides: TGTGCCAGCTCACCACAATACTCAGGGGACGAGCAGTACTTT.

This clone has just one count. CDR3 sequence (DNA): TGCGCCAGCAGCTTGGAGGGGGCGCAGAGCTACACCTTC. This codes for CASSLEGAQSYTF. The V gene is TRBV5-1, the J gene TRBJ1-2, with TRBD1 matching 7 bases. Germline V gives CDR1 SGHRS, CDR2 YFSETQ. V trimming: 0 bases; J trimming: 9 bases; junction bases outside the gene matches: 5. The CDR3 contains 13 residues.

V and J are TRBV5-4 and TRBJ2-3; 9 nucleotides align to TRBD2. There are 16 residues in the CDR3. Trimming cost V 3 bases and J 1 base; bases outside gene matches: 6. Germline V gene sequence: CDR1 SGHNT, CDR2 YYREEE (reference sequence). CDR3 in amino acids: CASSSGAGGGTDTQYF. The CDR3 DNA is TGTGCCAGCAGCTCCGGAGCGGGAGGTGGCACAGATACGCAGTATTTT.

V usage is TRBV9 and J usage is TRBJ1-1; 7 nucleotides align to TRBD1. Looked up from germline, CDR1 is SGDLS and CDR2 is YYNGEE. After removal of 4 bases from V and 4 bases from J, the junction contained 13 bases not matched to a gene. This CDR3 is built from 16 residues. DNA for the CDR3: TGTGCCAGCAGCCCCCAAGGAGGGGGCCTCGGCACTGAAGCTTTCTTT. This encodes CASSPQGGGLGTEAFF. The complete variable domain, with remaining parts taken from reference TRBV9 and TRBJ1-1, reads DSGVTQTPKHLITATGQRVTLRCSPRSGDLSVYWYQQSLDQGLQFLIQYYNGEERAKGNILERFSAQQFPDLHSELNLSSLELGDSALYFCASSPQGGGLGTEAFFGQGTRLTVV.

The CDR3 DNA follows: TGTGCCAGCAGTGAATCCCCGGGACTCATCTACGAGCAGTACTTC. Its translation is CASSESPGLIYEQYF. The chain is built from TRBV6-1 and TRBJ2-7; D is possibly TRBD2 (6 bases). CDR3 length: 15 residues. With 2 bases removed from V and 3 bases from J, the gap between germline ends came to 14 bases. CDR1 MNHNS and CDR2 SASEGT come from the germline V gene.

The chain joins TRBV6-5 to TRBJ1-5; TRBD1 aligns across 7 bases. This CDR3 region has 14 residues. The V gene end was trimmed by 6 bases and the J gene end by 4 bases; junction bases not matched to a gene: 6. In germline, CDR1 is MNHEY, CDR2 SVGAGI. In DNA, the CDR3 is TGTGCCAGCAGACCCGGGACAGAGAATCAGCCCCAGCATTTT. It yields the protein CASRPGTENQPQHF.

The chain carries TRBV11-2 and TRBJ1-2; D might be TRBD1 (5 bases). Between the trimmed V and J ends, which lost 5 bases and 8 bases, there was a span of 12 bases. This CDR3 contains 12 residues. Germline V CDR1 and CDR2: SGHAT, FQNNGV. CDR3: CASSIGWGGYTF. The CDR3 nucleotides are TGTGCCAGCAGCATAGGGTGGGGCGGCTACACCTTC.

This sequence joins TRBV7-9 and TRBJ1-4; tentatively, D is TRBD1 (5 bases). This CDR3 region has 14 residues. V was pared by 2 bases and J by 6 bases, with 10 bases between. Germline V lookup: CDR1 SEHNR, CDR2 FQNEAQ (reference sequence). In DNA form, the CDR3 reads TGTGCCAGCAGCTTAAGGGGATTAGATGAAAAACTGTTTTTT. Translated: CASSLRGLDEKLFF.